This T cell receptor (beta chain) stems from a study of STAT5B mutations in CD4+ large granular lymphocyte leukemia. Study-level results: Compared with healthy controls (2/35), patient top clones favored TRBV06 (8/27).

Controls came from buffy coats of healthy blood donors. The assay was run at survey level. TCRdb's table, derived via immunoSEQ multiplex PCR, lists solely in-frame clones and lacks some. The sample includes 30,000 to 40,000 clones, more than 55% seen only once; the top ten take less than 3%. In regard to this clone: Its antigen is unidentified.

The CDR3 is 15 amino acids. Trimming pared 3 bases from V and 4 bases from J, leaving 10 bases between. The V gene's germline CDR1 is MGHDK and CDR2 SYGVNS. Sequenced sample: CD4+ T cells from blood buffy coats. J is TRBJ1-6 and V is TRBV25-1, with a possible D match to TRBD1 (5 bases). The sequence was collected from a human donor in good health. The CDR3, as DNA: TGTGCCAGCAGTGACGGACAAGCTTATAATTCACCCCTCCACTTT. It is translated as CASSDGQAYNSPLHF.